The 21 T cell receptor beta chains below were found in one sample sequenced in a study of OX40 agonist ivuxolimab in advanced cancers. Profiling relied on immunoSEQ multiplex PCR, and the TCRdb table lists in-frame clones only, not all of them. Found here are over 55,000 clones, 77% of them singletons; the top ten hold roughly 6.3%. The sample consisted of CD4+ or CD8+ T cells sorted from blood, taken in a trial of the OX40 agonist ivuxolimab. The receptors stem from an adult with an advanced solid tumor such as melanoma, head and neck, liver or kidney cancer.

The chain joins TRBV10-3 to TRBJ2-3, with 9 positions matching TRBD2. Germline CDR1 ENHRY, CDR2 SYGVKD. This CDR3 spans 15 amino acids. After removal of 3 bases from V and 4 bases from J, the junction contained 5 bases not matched to a gene. CDR3 in DNA: TGTGCCATCAGTGACCAAGGACTAGCGTCAGATACGCAGTATTTT. This sequence encodes CAISDQGLASDTQYF.

This chain uses TRBV18 with TRBJ1-1; D may be TRBD1 (5 bases). Germline-derived CDR1 and CDR2 are KGHSH and LQKENI. Trimming cost V 0 bases and J 9 bases, with 14 bases left between them. There are 14 residues in the CDR3. The chain's CDR3 is CASSPPAGNVKAFF. The CDR3 DNA is TGTGCCAGCTCACCACCGGCAGGGAATGTAAAAGCTTTCTTT.

The rearrangement joins TRBV5-6 to TRBJ2-7; the D call may be TRBD1 or TRBD2 (5 bases each). Per germline, CDR1 SGHDT and CDR2 YYEEEE. With 4 bases removed from V and 0 bases from J, the gap between germline ends came to 11 bases. The CDR3 consists of 14 residues. The CDR3 protein is CASSESGTSYEQYF. The CDR3 DNA is TGTGCCAGCAGCGAATCCGGGACCTCCTACGAGCAGTACTTC.

This chain links TRBV18 with TRBJ2-7; 12 nucleotides agree with TRBD1. Germline CDR1 reads KGHSH; CDR2 reads LQKENI. The CDR3 length is 15 residues. V gave up 3 bases and J gave up 4 bases; unmatched junction bases: 4. CDR3 sequence reads: CASSPPGQGAYEQYF. As DNA, the CDR3 is TGTGCCAGCTCACCTCCGGGACAGGGGGCGTACGAGCAGTACTTC.

As concerns this clone: Other DNA sequences in the same sample also yield this CDR3. The rearrangement joins TRBV29-1 to TRBJ2-7; D might be TRBD1 (5 bases). Trimming took 1 base from V and 6 from J, leaving 16 bases between them. This CDR3 region has 14 residues. CDR1 and CDR2 from the germline V gene are SQVTM and ANQGSEA. DNA of the CDR3: TGCAGCGTTGAAGGACAGATGGGGTTTAGCGAGCAGTACTTC. Translating it yields CSVEGQMGFSEQYF.

Only a few counts were recorded for this clone. The gene calls are TRBV5-4 and TRBJ2-7; 11 nucleotides line up with TRBD2. The V and J ends lost 3 bases and 7 bases, in that order; junction bases with no gene match: 12. This CDR3 spans 16 amino acids. Looked up from germline, CDR1 is SGHNT and CDR2 is YYREEE (reference sequence). CDR3 nucleotides: TGTGCCAGCAGCTCCGGTGGTAGCGGGAGGGCTGGGGAGCAGTACTTC. Translated, it gives CASSSGGSGRAGEQYF.

This clone was recorded once. The chain combines TRBV7-2 with TRBJ2-2, with D possibly matching TRBD2 (5 bases). Trimming left V 4 bases short and J 4 bases short, with 13 bases between. The CDR3 contains 15 residues. CDR1 SGHTA and CDR2 FQGNSA come from the germline V gene. CDR3 residues: CASSSRTGSTGELFF. CDR3 nucleotides: TGTGCCAGCAGCTCTCGGACTGGGAGCACCGGGGAGCTGTTTTTT.

The V gene is TRBV19, the J gene TRBJ1-4; D remains unclear. In germline, CDR1 is LNHDA, CDR2 SQIVND (reference sequence). V was cut by 6 bases and J by 7 bases, with 15 bases left in between. CDR3 length equals 14 residues. This CDR3 is CASRQSLLGEKLFF. The CDR3 DNA sequence: TGTGCCAGTAGACAAAGCCTTTTGGGTGAAAAACTGTTTTTT.

The V and J genes are TRBV2 and TRBJ1-2; weak D call: TRBD1 (5 bases). Germline lookup yields CDR1 SNHLY and CDR2 FYNNEI. CDR3 size: 13 residues. V was trimmed by 6 bases and J by 0 bases, leaving 8 bases between them. The CDR3 DNA is TGTGCCAGCAGCCGGGACTCTAACTATGGCTACACCTTC. It is translated as CASSRDSNYGYTF.

The chain employs TRBV5-5 and TRBJ1-6, with 8 bases fitting TRBD1. CDR1 and CDR2 (germline): SGHKS, YYEKEE (reference sequence). The CDR3 covers 16 residues. J was trimmed by 4 bases and V by 3 bases; bases with no gene match: 6. Here the CDR3 DNA reads TGTGCCAGCAGCTCCCGGACAGGGAGGTATAATTCACCCCTCCACTTT. This encodes CASSSRTGRYNSPLHF.

The rearrangement uses TRBV5-1 and TRBJ2-1; 11 bases align to TRBD1. V shed 2 bases, J shed 9 bases, and the junction held 10 bases outside the gene matches. The CDR3 consists of 16 residues. Germline CDR1 and CDR2: SGHRS and YFSETQ. CDR3 bases: TGCGCCAGCAGCTTCGAGCCGGGACAGGGGGGTAGTGAGCAGTTCTTC. Amino acids: CASSFEPGQGGSEQFF.

This rearrangement joins TRBV11-2 to TRBJ2-5; no reliable D call. Trimming stripped 0 bases from V and 8 bases from J, with 10 bases between. Germline V gene sequence: CDR1 SGHAT, CDR2 FQNNGV. The CDR3 is 13 amino acids. The CDR3 here is CASSLDPKLTQYF. DNA for the CDR3: TGTGCCAGCAGCTTAGATCCGAAGTTAACCCAGTACTTC.

V gene TRBV6-5 combines with J gene TRBJ1-2; TRBD1 aligns across 8 bases. The junction had 6 bases not matched to a gene; V was cut back by 2 bases and J by 4 bases. The CDR3 contains 15 residues. From germline, CDR1 is MNHEY and CDR2 SVGAGI. CDR3 sequence: CASSYPQGDAYGYTF. The DNA for the CDR3 is TGTGCCAGCAGTTACCCACAGGGGGATGCCTATGGCTACACCTTC.

The chain combines TRBV7-2 with TRBJ2-5; the match to TRBD2 covers 10 bases. J lost 8 bases, V lost 3 bases, and 9 bases had no gene match. The CDR3 is 15 residues long. Germline V gene sequence: CDR1 SGHTA, CDR2 FQGNSA. Written as DNA, the CDR3 is TGTGCCAGCAGCTTTCGGAGCGGGGGGGCGGTAACCCAGTACTTC. It encodes CASSFRSGGAVTQYF.

The chain is built from TRBV7-2 and TRBJ2-1, with 13 bases that match TRBD2. The CDR3 sequence is 15 residues long. With V trimmed by 5 bases and J by 7 bases, 5 bases remained unmatched. Germline CDR1 is SGHTA and CDR2 is FQGNSA. In nucleotides, the CDR3 is TGTGCCAGCAGCCTAAGGACTAGCGGGAGTAATGAGCAGTTCTTC. It codes for CASSLRTSGSNEQFF.

The chain carries TRBV10-2 and TRBJ1-1; D is perhaps TRBD1 (6 bases). CDR1 and CDR2 from the germline V gene are WSHSY and SAAADI. V was shortened by 6 bases and J by 2 bases, with 13 bases between the two germline ends. This CDR3 comprises 14 residues. CDR3 sequence: CASRVGGRNTEAFF. The CDR3, as DNA: TGCGCCAGCAGGGTCGGGGGGCGAAACACTGAAGCTTTCTTT.

The V call is TRBV28, the J call TRBJ1-4, with D unclear. V was cut by 5 bases and J by 3 bases, with 10 bases left in between. Per the germline V gene, CDR1 is MDHEN and CDR2 is SYDVKM. This CDR3 spans 14 amino acids. The CDR3 protein is CASSNQRANEKLFF. CDR3 sequence (DNA): TGTGCCAGCAGTAATCAGAGGGCTAATGAAAAACTGTTTTTT. Looking up the rest from reference TRBV28 and TRBJ1-4 gives the full variable domain: DVKVTQSSRYLVKRTGEKVFLECVQDMDHENMFWYRQDPGLGLRLIYFSYDVKMKEKGDIPEGYSVSREKKERFSLILESASTNQTSMYLCASSNQRANEKLFFGSGTQLSVL.

J is TRBJ2-1 and V is TRBV7-8; tentative D call: TRBD2 (6 bases). This CDR3 has 14 residues. V was shortened by 3 bases and J by 9 bases, with 15 bases between the two germline ends. Germline V gene sequence: CDR1 SGHVS, CDR2 FQNEAQ. CDR3: CASSFLTSSVEQFF. CDR3 nucleotides: TGTGCCAGCAGCTTCTTGACTAGTTCGGTTGAGCAGTTCTTC.

This chain connects TRBV9 to TRBJ1-3, with 10 bases that match TRBD1. Trimming at V came to 0 bases and at J to 2 bases, leaving 2 bases not matched to a gene. The germline CDR1 and CDR2 sequences are SGDLS and YYNGEE. The CDR3 extends over 16 amino acids. DNA of the CDR3: TGTGCCAGCAGCGTAGCCGGACAGGGGGCTGGAAACACCATATATTTT. Its protein product is CASSVAGQGAGNTIYF.

This clone was seen only a few times. The DNA for the CDR3 is TGCGCCAGCAGCTTGAGTGGGACAGCAGATACGCAGTATTTT. Residues: CASSLSGTADTQYF. This chain connects TRBV5-1 to TRBJ2-3; 7 nucleotides line up with TRBD1. The CDR3 contains 14 residues. The V gene end was trimmed by 1 base and the J gene end by 4 bases; junction bases not matched to a gene: 3. Per the germline V gene, CDR1 is SGHRS and CDR2 is YFSETQ.

The chain couples TRBV7-2 to TRBJ2-5, with TRBD2 matching 8 bases. Germline loops: CDR1 SGHTA, CDR2 FQGNSA. The J segment lost 5 bases and the V segment lost 3 bases, leaving 8 bases of the junction unmatched. The CDR3 extends over 15 amino acids. As DNA, the CDR3 is TGTGCCAGCAGCTTTCAACCGGGACTAGGTGAGACCCAGTACTTC. Translated: CASSFQPGLGETQYF.